In its sample, the clone carrying this T cell receptor beta chain was seen many times. The sample belongs to a study of read filtering for tumor transcriptome and immune sequencing. The ends lost 6 bases at V and 2 bases at J; junction bases unmatched: 7. Germline lookup yields CDR1 SEHNR and CDR2 FQNEAQ (reference sequence). The CDR3 spans 15 residues. The library was built from roughly 400 ng RNA with molecular barcoded adaptors for alpha/delta and beta/gamma chains. TCRdb itself ran the reads through MiXCR, one entry per CDR3 protein. Here the sample spans 40,000 to 50,000 distinct CDR3 sequences, roughly 12% being singletons.

Sequencing input: a population of CD138-negative cells sorted from bone marrow. This receptor was identified in a donor at least 40 years old with multiple myeloma. The chain has TRBV7-9 and TRBJ2-3, with 8 positions matching TRBD1. Here the CDR3 reads CASSPGQAITDTQYF. CDR3 coding DNA: TGTGCCAGCAGTCCGGGACAGGCGATCACAGATACGCAGTATTTT.